These T cell receptor beta chains were read from a single sample in a study of technical replicates of blood from a few donors. Produced via immunoSEQ multiplex PCR; TCRdb's table is partial and in-frame only. This sample has about 75,000 clones, with about nine tenths found just once. Input material: T cells isolated from PBMCs. Receptor source: a human donor in good health. Some clones in this sample may be carry-over from other donors' samples. CDR3s include the opening cysteine and the closing phenylalanine or tryptophan. A D gene is named only where the DNA matches it firmly. The listing skips clone size in some rows; elsewhere it reads once, few, many or a size class.

clone size	V gene	J gene	D gene	CDR3 DNA	CDR3 protein
NA	TRBV11-2	TRBJ2-3	TRBD2	TGTGCCAGCAGCTTATCTTCGGCGGGAGTGGTAGATACGCAGTATTTT	CASSLSSAGVVDTQYF
NA	TRBV5-1	TRBJ2-7	NA	TGCGCCAGCGGGACCAGGGGTTCTTACGAGCAGTACTTC	CASGTRGSYEQYF
NA	TRBV5-6	TRBJ2-7	TRBD2	TGTGCCAGCAGCTTGGGGACTAGCGGGTTTGTGCAGTACTTC	CASSLGTSGFVQYF
NA	TRBV5-1	TRBJ2-1	NA	TGCGCCAGCAGCTGGCATTCGGGTCTTCAGAATGAGCAGTTCTTC	CASSWHSGLQNEQFF
NA	TRBV30	TRBJ1-3	TRBD1	TGTGCCTGGAGTGTACGGGGACAGGGGAGGTACACCATATATTTT	CAWSVRGQGRYTIYF
NA	TRBV27	TRBJ2-3	TRBD2	TGTGCCAGCAGTTTAGAGCTAGCGGCAGATACGCAGTATTTT	CASSLELAADTQYF
NA	TRBV30	TRBJ2-5	NA	TGTGCCTGGACCTCGGGGGTCCAAGAGACCCAGTACTTC	CAWTSGVQETQYF
NA	TRBV9	TRBJ2-7	TRBD2	TGTGCCAGCAGCGTGAACGGGGGGGCCTACGAGCAGTACTTC	CASSVNGGAYEQYF
NA	TRBV19	TRBJ2-2	NA	TGTGCCAGTAGTGTTGTTGCTACCACGAACACCGGGGAGCTGTTTTTT	CASSVVATTNTGELFF
NA	TRBV11-3	TRBJ1-1	NA	TGTGCCAGCAGCTTAGATCCGGGTACTGAAGCTTTCTTT	CASSLDPGTEAFF
once	TRBV6-1	TRBJ2-7	TRBD2	TGTGCCAGCAGTGACCCCGTCAGGGGGACTAGCGGGGAACTTTACGAGCAGTACTTC	CASSDPVRGTSGELYEQYF
NA	TRBV10-1	TRBJ2-3	TRBD2	TGCGCCAGCAGTGGACCAGCGGGGGGGCGCACAGATACGCAGTATTTT	CASSGPAGGRTDTQYF
NA	TRBV9	TRBJ1-2	NA	TGTGCCAGCAGCGTAGGCGAGGAGCGGCGGCCTAACTATGGCTACACCTTC	CASSVGEERRPNYGYTF
NA	TRBV27	TRBJ2-5	NA	TGTGCCAGCAGACTTGCTCCTGACTACCACCAAGAGACCCAGTACTTC	CASRLAPDYHQETQYF
once	TRBV29-1	TRBJ1-2	TRBD1	TGCAGCGTTACGACCTACAGGGGACATAACTATGGCTACACCTTC	CSVTTYRGHNYGYTF
NA	TRBV19	TRBJ2-7	TRBD1	TGTGCCAGTAGTATCGATGCCGGGACAGGGATTACCTACGAGCAGTACTTC	CASSIDAGTGITYEQYF
NA	TRBV4-1	TRBJ2-1	NA	TGCGCCAGCAGCCAAGCGAACGCGGGACAGAGCGATGAGCAGTTCTTC	CASSQANAGQSDEQFF
once	TRBV25-1	TRBJ2-6	NA	TGTGCCAGCAGTGACCCCGACAGCAACAACGTCCTGACTTTC	CASSDPDSNNVLTF
NA	TRBV30	TRBJ2-3	NA	TGTGCCTGGATAGTGGGGCCAGGCACAGATACGCAGTATTTT	CAWIVGPGTDTQYF
NA	TRBV27	TRBJ2-7	NA	TGTGCCAGCAGTCAAGGGATGGGGGGTTCTTACGAGCAGTACTTC	CASSQGMGGSYEQYF
NA	TRBV7-9	TRBJ1-1	NA	TGTGCCAGCAGCTTAGGGGCTGGTGGTGAAAGGGGCACTGAAGCTTTCTTT	CASSLGAGGERGTEAFF
NA	TRBV27	TRBJ1-2	TRBD1	TGTGCCAGCAGTTTAAGCCCCAGGGGGTATGGCTACACCTTC	CASSLSPRGYGYTF
NA	TRBV9	TRBJ2-1	NA	TGTGCCAGCAGCCCTTCACAGGGAATCAATCGTTACAATGAGCAGTTCTTC	CASSPSQGINRYNEQFF
few	TRBV5-4	TRBJ2-1	TRBD1	TGTGCCAGCAGCGGGACAGGGCTCTACAATGAGCAGTTCTTC	CASSGTGLYNEQFF
NA	TRBV29-1	TRBJ1-4	TRBD1	TGCAGCGTTGCCCGGACAGGCGCAACTAATGAAAAACTGTTTTTT	CSVARTGATNEKLFF
NA	TRBV27	TRBJ2-1	TRBD1	TGTGCCAGCAGTTGGGACAGGGTCCCCTACAATGAGCAGTTCTTC	CASSWDRVPYNEQFF